One sample yielded the 24 T cell receptor beta chains listed below, sequenced in a study of T cell responses to AZD1222 COVID-19 vaccine. Libraries were prepared by immunoSEQ multiplex PCR; TCRdb keeps only in-frame clonotypes and omits some of them. The sample has some 140,000 clones; less than 90% are singletons. Sequences were derived from peripheral blood, sampled on day 0 of MenACWY control vaccination. These TCRs come from an adult in good health.

This chain links TRBV7-3 with TRBJ1-6; D is unclear. Germline-derived CDR1 and CDR2 are SGHTA and FQGTGA. The ends were cut back, 1 base at V and 5 bases at J, with 9 bases in the middle. There are 15 residues in the CDR3. For the CDR3, the DNA is TGTGCCAGCAGCTTAATGGCTACAAATAATTCACCCCTCCACTTT. Translating gives CASSLMATNNSPLHF.

The rearrangement uses TRBV19 and TRBJ2-1; 9 nucleotides line up with TRBD2. CDR3 length: 15 amino acids. Germline lookup yields CDR1 LNHDA and CDR2 SQIVND (reference sequence). Trimming cost V 6 bases and J 8 bases; bases outside gene matches: 11. The chain's CDR3 is CASSFAGGPGHEQFF. In DNA, the CDR3 is TGTGCCAGTAGCTTTGCGGGAGGGCCTGGACATGAGCAGTTCTTC.

V usage is TRBV28 and J usage is TRBJ1-5, with 7 bases identical to TRBD1. Germline-derived CDR1 and CDR2 are MDHEN and SYDVKM. The CDR3 sequence is 14 residues long. V lost 5 bases to trimming and J lost 5 bases; unmatched junction nucleotides: 6. In nucleotides, the CDR3 is TGTGCCAGCAGTAAACAGGGGAGATATCAGCCCCAGCATTTT. Translating gives CASSKQGRYQPQHF.

This chain connects TRBV7-9 to TRBJ1-2; no definite D call. The V gene's germline CDR1 is SEHNR and CDR2 FQNEAQ (reference sequence). Trimming pared 0 bases from V and 2 bases from J, leaving 7 bases between. The CDR3 loop spans 14 amino acids. In nucleotides, the CDR3 is TGTGCCAGCAGCTTAGCCAACGGGAACTATGGCTACACCTTC. It is translated as CASSLANGNYGYTF.

The chain uses TRBV7-9 and TRBJ1-2; D call uncertain. This CDR3 is 14 amino acids long. Germline lookup yields CDR1 SEHNR and CDR2 FQNEAQ (reference sequence). The germline V and J ends were trimmed by 0 bases and 8 bases, with 13 bases remaining between them. This chain's CDR3 is CASSLAGSLRGYTF. In DNA, the CDR3 is TGTGCCAGCAGCTTAGCAGGGAGTCTGCGAGGCTACACCTTC. Supplemented by reference TRBV7-9 and TRBJ1-2, the full variable domain reads DTGVSQNPRHKITKRGQNVTFRCDPISEHNRLYWYRQTLGQGPEFLTYFQNEAQLEKSRLLSDRFSAERPKGSFSTLEIQRTEQGDSAMYLCASSLAGSLRGYTFGSGTRLTVV.

This chain joins TRBV7-2 and TRBJ2-7; 10 bases are shared with TRBD1. Germline values: CDR1 SGHTA, CDR2 FQGNSA. The V gene end was trimmed by 4 bases and the J gene end by 7 bases; junction bases not matched to a gene: 16. This CDR3 has 17 residues. The DNA of the CDR3 is TGTGCCAGCAGCTCCGGCCGGGGGACAGGGGTTCTCTGGGAGCAGTACTTC. Amino acid sequence: CASSSGRGTGVLWEQYF.

The chain joins TRBV19 to TRBJ2-7; D remains unclear. CDR1 is LNHDA, CDR2 SQIVND, per germline (reference sequence). Between the trimmed V and J ends, which lost 4 bases and 7 bases, there was a span of 11 bases. The CDR3 runs 12 residues. CDR3 nucleotides: TGTGCCAGTAGTAGTGCGTCGGGTGAGCAGTACTTC. Residues: CASSSASGEQYF.

This chain connects TRBV5-8 to TRBJ1-5; D is ambiguous. CDR1 is SGHTS, CDR2 YDEGEE, per germline. V lost 0 bases and J 7 bases, leaving 8 bases between the germline ends. There are 13 residues in the CDR3. The CDR3 here is CASSLGLGQPQHF. In nucleotides, the CDR3 is TGTGCCAGCAGCTTGGGGCTCGGACAGCCCCAGCATTTT.

This clone was observed a few times. This chain joins TRBV19 and TRBJ2-3; D uncertain. Germline CDR1 reads LNHDA; CDR2 reads SQIVND (reference sequence). The V gene lost 3 bases and the J gene lost 3 bases, with 13 bases spanning the gap. This CDR3 is built from 15 residues. The CDR3 nucleotides read TGTGCCAGTAGTATGGTGGGCGTGCGGACAGATACGCAGTATTTT. This codes for CASSMVGVRTDTQYF.

The chain has TRBV7-9 and TRBJ1-2; no clear D. V was pared by 5 bases and J by 7 bases, with 20 bases between. This CDR3 comprises 15 residues. CDR1 SEHNR and CDR2 FQNEAQ come from the germline V gene (reference sequence). In DNA form, the CDR3 reads TGTGCCAGCAGCCCCCACGGGGAAGAGGTGGCTGGCTACACCTTC. Translated: CASSPHGEEVAGYTF.

The chain carries TRBV29-1 and TRBJ2-5; 8 positions match TRBD1. The V segment lost 0 bases and the J segment 3 bases; nucleotides outside the gene matches: 6. The germline gives CDR1 SQVTM, CDR2 ANQGSEA. This CDR3 is 15 amino acids long. The CDR3 loop is CSVEDVAGGEETQYF. As DNA, the CDR3 is TGCAGCGTTGAAGATGTGGCAGGGGGCGAAGAGACCCAGTACTTC.

This clone was observed a few times. The V and J genes are TRBV7-8 and TRBJ1-2; D call uncertain. The CDR3 is 15 residues long. The germline V and J ends were trimmed by 6 bases and 2 bases, with 16 bases remaining between them. Germline lookup yields CDR1 SGHVS and CDR2 FQNEAQ. Here the CDR3 reads CASSPTRQMNYGYTF. The CDR3 DNA reads TGTGCCAGCAGTCCCACCCGGCAGATGAACTATGGCTACACCTTC.

The genes are TRBV19 and TRBJ1-2; D might be TRBD1 (5 bases). CDR3 length equals 19 residues. The germline gives CDR1 LNHDA, CDR2 SQIVND (reference sequence). The V gene lost 3 bases and the J gene lost 0 bases, with 23 bases spanning the gap. CDR3 coding DNA: TGTGCCAGTAGTATTCAGGCCCCGGGTGGGGCGAGAGCTAACTATGGCTACACCTTC. This encodes CASSIQAPGGARANYGYTF.

The rearrangement links TRBV7-9 to TRBJ1-3; 8 bases are a match to TRBD1. CDR3 size: 16 residues. Germline V lookup: CDR1 SEHNR, CDR2 FQNEAQ (reference sequence). Losses at the gene ends were 2 bases for V and 0 bases for J; bases not matched to a gene: 3. This CDR3 is CASSLPGQVSGNTIYF. The CDR3 DNA reads as TGTGCCAGCAGCTTACCGGGACAGGTCTCTGGAAACACCATATATTTT.

The rearrangement joins TRBV7-8 to TRBJ1-5; D might be TRBD1 (5 bases). Germline V gives CDR1 SGHVS, CDR2 FQNEAQ. The V gene lost 2 bases and the J gene lost 0 bases, with 17 bases spanning the gap. CDR3 size: 18 residues. The CDR3 sequence: CASSLRGFDVPSNQPQHF. The CDR3 DNA is TGTGCCAGCAGCTTAAGGGGATTTGACGTCCCTAGCAATCAGCCCCAGCATTTT.

The chain links TRBV28 to TRBJ1-2, with D hard to call. The germline gives CDR1 MDHEN, CDR2 SYDVKM. The CDR3 totals 11 residues. V was clipped by 8 bases and J by 4 bases, with 8 bases between them. DNA for the CDR3: TGTGCCAGCGGCGGGCTCTATGGCTACACCTTC. Residues: CASGGLYGYTF.

V usage is TRBV7-2 and J usage is TRBJ2-3; the D is unclear. Per germline, CDR1 SGHTA and CDR2 FQGNSA. The CDR3 is 14 amino acids. With 7 bases removed from V and 2 bases from J, the gap between germline ends came to 13 bases. The CDR3 here is CASTRQALTDTQYF. CDR3 coding DNA: TGTGCCAGCACCCGCCAGGCCCTCACAGATACGCAGTATTTT.

This clone was seen a few times. The V call is TRBV5-4, the J call TRBJ2-5, with 10 nucleotides matching TRBD1. CDR3 size: 16 residues. The V gene's germline CDR1 is SGHNT and CDR2 YYREEE (reference sequence). V gave up 2 bases and J gave up 1 base; unmatched junction bases: 5. The CDR3 protein is CASSFPGQGTQETQYF. The CDR3 coding sequence is TGTGCCAGCAGCTTTCCGGGACAGGGGACCCAAGAGACCCAGTACTTC.

This rearrangement joins TRBV5-1 to TRBJ1-4; 10 bases are a match to TRBD1. Trimming removed 3 bases from V and 6 bases from J; junction bases left unmatched: 5. Germline V gene sequence: CDR1 SGHRS, CDR2 YFSETQ. This CDR3 spans 15 amino acids. The CDR3 is CASSSTGTGDEKLFF. The CDR3 DNA reads as TGCGCCAGCAGCTCCACCGGGACAGGGGATGAAAAACTGTTTTTT.

The chain links TRBV19 to TRBJ1-5, with a weak D call TRBD1 (5 bases). Trimming took 2 bases from V and 6 from J, leaving 14 bases between them. The CDR3 extends over 15 amino acids. In germline, CDR1 is LNHDA, CDR2 SQIVND (reference sequence). CDR3 protein: CASSISTLGGQPQHF. Here the CDR3 DNA reads TGTGCCAGTAGTATATCCACTCTGGGGGGTCAGCCCCAGCATTTT.

V and J are TRBV5-1 and TRBJ1-2; D might be TRBD1 (6 bases). The CDR3 contains 15 residues. Trimming left V 5 bases short and J 6 bases short, with 20 bases between. Germline CDR1 is SGHRS and CDR2 is YFSETQ. CDR3 loop: CASRQGPPSLDGYTF. CDR3 DNA: TGCGCCAGCAGACAGGGACCTCCTTCATTGGATGGCTACACCTTC.

The rearrangement joins TRBV5-8 to TRBJ1-6; a possible D gene is TRBD1 (5 bases). The CDR3 contains 15 residues. V lost 0 bases and J 7 bases, leaving 11 bases between the germline ends. Germline V gene lookup returns CDR1 SGHTS and CDR2 YDEGEE. The CDR3 sequence: CASSLEGFGNSPLHF. The CDR3 coding sequence is TGTGCCAGCAGCTTGGAGGGGTTTGGAAATTCACCCCTCCACTTT.

The V and J genes are TRBV19 and TRBJ2-7; 9 positions match TRBD2. The CDR3 consists of 14 residues. With V trimmed by 3 bases and J by 7 bases, 7 bases remained unmatched. CDR1 is LNHDA and CDR2 is SQIVND in the germline V gene (reference sequence). The CDR3 DNA is TGTGCCAGTAGTATGAGCGGGAGGCCTCGGGAGCAGTACTTC. Its translation: CASSMSGRPREQYF. The complete variable domain, with remaining parts taken from reference TRBV19 and TRBJ2-7, reads DGGITQSPKYLFRKEGQNVTLSCEQNLNHDAMYWYRQDPGQGLRLIYYSQIVNDFQKGDIAEGYSVSREKKESFPLTVTSAQKNPTAFYLCASSMSGRPREQYFGPGTRLTVT.

The chain links TRBV10-1 to TRBJ1-1; D ambiguous. This CDR3 region has 13 residues. The V and J ends lost 7 bases and 4 bases respectively, with 13 bases between them. In germline, CDR1 is WNHNN, CDR2 SYGVQD (reference sequence). The CDR3: CASNTNVGTEAFF. CDR3 nucleotide sequence: TGCGCCAGCAACACAAACGTCGGCACTGAAGCTTTCTTT.